Listed below are T cell receptor beta chains from one sample, sequenced in a study of OX40 agonist ivuxolimab in advanced cancers. Clones were read by immunoSEQ multiplex PCR, and TCRdb kept only the in-frame ones, dropping some. The sample lists more than 45,000 clones; roughly 80% were seen once. The material sequenced was CD4+ or CD8+ T cells sorted from blood, taken in a trial of the OX40 agonist ivuxolimab. The receptors were gathered from an adult with an advanced solid tumor such as melanoma, head and neck, liver or kidney cancer. The CDR3 runs from the conserved cysteine through the conserved F or W. D genes are given only for firm matches. Size is stated for part of the rows, as once, few or many counts, or as a class when the clone is expanded.

J: TRBJ2-4; size: once; V: TRBV18; D: -; DNA: TGTGCCAGCTCACCCCTCCCCCCCGGGGCGGCCAAAAACATTCAGTACTTC; CDR3: CASSPLPPGAAKNIQYF
J: TRBJ2-5; size: -; V: TRBV19; D: -; DNA: TGTGCCAGTAGTATAGGAGGGACCCCCGAGGAGACCCAGTACTTC; CDR3: CASSIGGTPEETQYF
J: TRBJ2-7; size: -; V: TRBV30; D: TRBD2; DNA: TGTGCCTGGAGGTTCCAAGCGGGAGGTTCGGACGGGCAGTACTTC; CDR3: CAWRFQAGGSDGQYF
J: TRBJ2-3; size: -; V: TRBV28; D: -; DNA: TGTGCCAGCAGTTCTTTGACCGGGACAAAAAACACAGATACGCAGTATTTT; CDR3: CASSSLTGTKNTDTQYF
J: TRBJ2-7; size: -; V: TRBV11-3; D: -; DNA: TGTGCCAGCTCTCACCGTGGGGGATACGAGCAGTACTTC; CDR3: CASSHRGGYEQYF
J: TRBJ2-5; size: few; V: TRBV7-2; D: -; DNA: TGTGCCAGCAGCTTAGCGCGAGAGACCCAGTACTTC; CDR3: CASSLARETQYF
J: TRBJ2-2; size: -; V: TRBV11-1; D: -; DNA: TGTGCCAGCAGCCCAGTCTGGGGCACCGGGGAGCTGTTTTTT; CDR3: CASSPVWGTGELFF
J: TRBJ2-7; size: -; V: TRBV5-5; D: -; DNA: TGTGCCAGCAGCATTGAGGATAGGATCCCCTACGAGCAGTACTTC; CDR3: CASSIEDRIPYEQYF
J: TRBJ2-1; size: -; V: TRBV28; D: -; DNA: TGTGCCACCACTACGGGACAATTCAATGAGCAGTTCTTC; CDR3: CATTTGQFNEQFF
J: TRBJ2-2; size: -; V: TRBV7-2; D: -; DNA: TGTGCCAGCAGCTTAGATGGGTACGTCGGGGGGGAGCTGTTTTTT; CDR3: CASSLDGYVGGELFF
J: TRBJ2-3; size: -; V: TRBV5-4; D: TRBD2; DNA: TGTGCTACTAGCGGGAGGGCCATAGATACGCAGTATTTT; CDR3: CATSGRAIDTQYF
J: TRBJ1-5; size: -; V: TRBV29-1; D: -; DNA: TGCAGCGCCTCGCGGGACGGCCAGCCCCAGCATTTT; CDR3: CSASRDGQPQHF
J: TRBJ1-1; size: -; V: TRBV25-1; D: -; DNA: TGTGCCAGCAGTGACCCCCGGGGGAACACTGAAGCTTTCTTT; CDR3: CASSDPRGNTEAFF
J: TRBJ2-7; size: -; V: TRBV7-2; D: -; DNA: TGTGCCAGCAGCTTAGACAGGACCGGGACCCAAGACTTC; CDR3: CASSLDRTGTQDF
J: TRBJ1-2; size: few; V: TRBV11-2; D: TRBD1; DNA: TGTGCCAGCAGCGCCGCCCGGGACAGGGCCGGGGGCTACACCTTC; CDR3: CASSAARDRAGGYTF
J: TRBJ1-3; size: -; V: TRBV11-2; D: -; DNA: TGTGCCAGCAGCTTAGGTCGGGGAAGTTACTCTGGAAACACCATATATTTT; CDR3: CASSLGRGSYSGNTIYF
J: TRBJ2-3; size: -; V: TRBV11-3; D: -; DNA: TGTGCCAGCAGCTCCTCCGGGTTTGCAGGATCGGATACGCAGTATTTT; CDR3: CASSSSGFAGSDTQYF
J: TRBJ1-2; size: -; V: TRBV29-1; D: -; DNA: TGCAGCGCCGGACTGCTTAACTATGGCTACACCTTC; CDR3: CSAGLLNYGYTF
J: TRBJ1-2; size: once; V: TRBV5-1; D: TRBD1; DNA: TGCGCCAGCAGCCGGGACAGGGTAACGGGCTACACCTTC; CDR3: CASSRDRVTGYTF
J: TRBJ1-5; size: -; V: TRBV18; D: -; DNA: TGTGCCAGCTCACCAATGGGGGGCGTGAACAATCAGCCCCAGCATTTT; CDR3: CASSPMGGVNNQPQHF
J: TRBJ1-2; size: -; V: TRBV4-3; D: TRBD1; DNA: TGCGCCAGCAGCCACGGACAGGGTATGGGCTATGGCTACACCTTC; CDR3: CASSHGQGMGYGYTF
J: TRBJ2-7; size: -; V: TRBV6-1; D: TRBD1; DNA: TGTGCCAGCAGTCTATTAGACAGGGGTGGCTACGAGCAGTACTTC; CDR3: CASSLLDRGGYEQYF
J: TRBJ1-5; size: -; V: TRBV7-8; D: TRBD1; DNA: TGTGCCAGCAGCTTAGTAGGAGGACAGGAGCAGCATTTT; CDR3: CASSLVGGQEQHF